Only a few counts were recorded for the clone carrying this TCR beta chain. Its specificity is unknown. The data derive from a study of T cell clonotyping in hematopoietic cell transplantation. The CDR3 has 15 residues. Germline values: CDR1 MNHNY, CDR2 SVGAGI (reference sequence). Clones were sequenced by immunoSEQ multiplex PCR, and TCRdb holds only the in-frame ones, with some missing. The sample lists approximately 11,000 clones, 46% occurring once. Study-wide points: At the given depth, recipient repertoires were over 95% de novo clonotypes.

Sequencing used PBMCs, obtained 30 days after allogeneic stem cell transplant. The source of this sequence is a male patient aged 50 to 59 who had an allogeneic stem cell transplant from an unrelated donor, so the T cells may come from the graft donor. Some clones in this sample may be carry-over from other donors' samples. The chain uses TRBV6-6 and TRBJ2-5, with a tentative D call TRBD1 (7 bases). Matching the DNA end better, TRBJ2-7 makes the J call doubtful. CDR3 bases: TGTGCCAGCACCTCAGGGGGGACGTCAGCCTACGAGCAGTACTTC. Amino acids: CASTSGGTSAYEQYF.